Sequencing of this TCR beta chain was carried out in a study of naive and memory T cell subsets. Study-level findings and limits: Especially in CD8 cells, naive repertoires contained a few larger clonotypes, possibly CD45RA-re-expressing memory cells.

With regard to this clonotype: Its antigen remains unidentified.

The beta constant-region primer was an equimolar mix of two oligonucleotides covering TRBC1 and TRBC2. The ligated cDNA underwent four PCR rounds using SP2 and nested alpha and beta constant-region primers. TCRdb re-derived calls from the UMI-ligation and nested PCR reads in MiXCR, one entry per CDR3 protein. The profile covers roughly 150,000 distinct CDR3 sequences, with 22% appearing a single time and 0.085% to 0.11% taken by the ten largest. V lost 1 base, J lost 5 bases, and 8 bases stayed unmatched. CDR1 and CDR2 from the germline V gene are SGDLS and YYNGEE. The CDR3 is 15 residues long. The sequencing sample was made of naive CD4+ T cells from blood. The TCR sequence derives from a human donor in good health. The chain combines TRBV9 with TRBJ2-5, with 7 bases fitting TRBD2. For the CDR3, the DNA is TGTGCCAGCAGCGTAAGTGGGGCGGGAGACGAGACCCAGTACTTC. Its protein product is CASSVSGAGDETQYF.